These 25 T cell receptor beta chains originate from one sample sequenced in a study of CXCR3-negative and CXCR3-positive naive CD8 T cells. 5' RACE that incorporated UMI labels was used to prepare the TRB cDNA libraries. TCRdb reanalyzed the 5' RACE reads, giving one entry per CDR3 protein sequence and no DNA. The data show about 81,000 distinct CDR3 sequences, and the top ten clones hold 1.6%. Material for sequencing was naive CXCR3- CD8+ T cells from blood. The subset here: CD45RO-CCR7+CD27+CD95- naive CD8+ T cells lacking CXCR3 (TNR3-). The receptors derive from a human donor in good health. Some clones in this sample may be carry-over from other donors' samples.

This chain connects TRBV11-2 to TRBJ2-2; TCRdb proposes TRBD1, but this gene call is untestable without DNA. The CDR3 sequence is 16 residues long. Germline CDR1 is SGHAT and CDR2 is FQNNGV. CDR3 sequence: CASSLSKGANTGELFF.

This clonotype shows up as medium-sized by frequency. The chain employs TRBV24-1 and TRBJ2-1. The germline V gene has CDR1 KGHDR and CDR2 SFDVKD. The CDR3 has 13 residues. CDR3 in amino acids: CATSVAEYNEQFF.

CDR3: CSALVQDFDTEAFF. The V call is TRBV29-1, the J call TRBJ1-1. This CDR3 is built from 14 residues. The germline gives CDR1 SQVTM, CDR2 ANQGSEA. Filled out from reference TRBV29-1 and TRBJ1-1, the complete variable domain reads SAVISQKPSRDICQRGTSLTIQCQVDSQVTMMFWYRQQPGQSLTLIATANQGSEATYESGFVIDKFPISRPNLTFSTLTVSNMSPEDSSIYLCSALVQDFDTEAFFGQGTRLTVV.

Here the CDR3 reads CSVEGEGSSSYNEQFF. The rearrangement joins TRBV29-1 to TRBJ2-1; TCRdb's D call of TRBD1 is untestable without DNA. This CDR3 region has 16 residues. CDR1 is SQVTM and CDR2 is ANQGSEA in the germline V gene.

The rearrangement uses TRBV27 and TRBJ2-2. There are 12 residues in the CDR3. CDR1 MNHEY and CDR2 SMNVEV come from the germline V gene (reference sequence). This CDR3 is CASSLYGVDLFF.

J is TRBJ1-2 and V is TRBV5-1; TCRdb proposes TRBD1, but this gene call is untestable without DNA. CDR3 length equals 15 residues. Germline V CDR1 and CDR2: SGHRS, YFSETQ. CDR3 sequence: CASSLPDPGNYGYTF.

The chain employs TRBV5-1 and TRBJ2-5; the TCRdb call, TRBD1, lacks DNA for checking. Germline lookup yields CDR1 SGHRS and CDR2 YFSETQ. This CDR3 spans 15 amino acids. CDR3 amino acids: CASSLGVGRGETQYF.

The J gene is TRBJ2-1, the V gene TRBV28; TCRdb outputs TRBD2, but without DNA this stays unchecked. The V gene's germline CDR1 is MDHEN and CDR2 SYDVKM. The CDR3 is made up of 16 amino acids. The CDR3 here is CASSYRPSGAYNEQFF.

V gene TRBV3-1 combines with J gene TRBJ1-1. The CDR3 has 15 residues. Germline V lookup: CDR1 LGHDT, CDR2 YNNKEL (reference sequence). CDR3 sequence reads: CASSQDYGMNTEAFF.

The V call is TRBV12-3 or TRBV12-4, the J call TRBJ1-4; without DNA, the TCRdb call of TRBD1 cannot be checked. The CDR3 has 13 amino acids. This CDR3 is CASDPGWGEKLFF.

The chain uses TRBV7-2 and TRBJ2-3; the D call of TRBD1 rests on TCRdb alone, since no DNA is present to check it. This CDR3 comprises 17 residues. Per the germline V gene, CDR1 is SGHTA and CDR2 is FQGNSA. CDR3 sequence reads: CASTLEGRGGYTDTQYF.

The chain combines TRBV20-1 with TRBJ2-7. Germline CDR1 reads DFQATT; CDR2 reads SNEGSKA (reference sequence). The CDR3 totals 11 residues. The CDR3 loop is CSASFTYEQYF.

V and J are TRBV7-9 and TRBJ2-1. The CDR3 length is 17 residues. The germline V gene has CDR1 SEHNR and CDR2 FQNEAQ (reference sequence). The CDR3 is CASSLDLTGGSYNEQFF.

The V call is TRBV4-1, the J call TRBJ2-1; TCRdb lists TRBD1, though no DNA is available to test this call. Germline V gene data show CDR1 as MGHRA and CDR2 as YSYEKL. The CDR3 is 14 residues long. The CDR3 sequence is CASSQGPRDNEQFF.

This chain uses TRBV29-1 with TRBJ2-4; as DNA is missing, the TRBD1 call by TCRdb cannot be tested. In germline, CDR1 is SQVTM, CDR2 ANQGSEA. The CDR3 runs to 14 residues. CDR3 protein: CSVRGGTGPDIQYF. The complete variable domain, with remaining parts taken from reference TRBV29-1 and TRBJ2-4, reads SAVISQKPSRDICQRGTSLTIQCQVDSQVTMMFWYRQQPGQSLTLIATANQGSEATYESGFVIDKFPISRPNLTFSTLTVSNMSPEDSSIYLCSVRGGTGPDIQYFGAGTRLSVL.

This CDR3 is CASSTTGTLNTEAFF. The chain joins TRBV19 to TRBJ1-1; the TRBD1 assignment by TCRdb is unverifiable without DNA. The V gene's germline CDR1 is LNHDA and CDR2 SQIVND (reference sequence). CDR3 size: 15 residues.

This chain uses TRBV12-3 or TRBV12-4 with TRBJ2-7; with no DNA, the TCRdb D assignment of TRBD1 cannot be verified. This CDR3 spans 15 amino acids. CDR3 sequence reads: CASSLLTGQAYEQYF.

The J gene is TRBJ1-6, the V gene TRBV7-9; as DNA is missing, the TRBD1 call by TCRdb cannot be tested. The CDR3 has 15 amino acids. Germline V gives CDR1 SEHNR, CDR2 FQNEAQ (reference sequence). CDR3: CASSPVEGARSPLHF. The whole variable domain, remainder taken from reference TRBV7-9 and TRBJ1-6, is DTGVSQNPRHKITKRGQNVTFRCDPISEHNRLYWYRQTLGQGPEFLTYFQNEAQLEKSRLLSDRFSAERPKGSFSTLEIQRTEQGDSAMYLCASSPVEGARSPLHFGNGTRLTVT.

The rearrangement links TRBV6-5 to TRBJ1-2; TCRdb's D gene call, TRBD1, goes unchecked for lack of DNA. From germline, CDR1 is MNHEY and CDR2 SVGAGI. CDR3 length equals 15 residues. The CDR3 here is CASTRSAGVIDGYTF.

This chain joins TRBV4-1 and TRBJ2-3; TCRdb returns TRBD1, unconfirmable since there is no DNA. The CDR3 extends over 15 amino acids. Germline V lookup: CDR1 MGHRA, CDR2 YSYEKL. The CDR3 loop is CASSQTRDRGNTQYF.

The rearrangement joins TRBV18 to TRBJ1-1; TCRdb picks TRBD1, but there is no DNA to check that call. Germline lookup yields CDR1 KGHSH and CDR2 LQKENI. The CDR3 has 13 residues. The CDR3 reads CASSEGAPAEAFF.

The genes are TRBV28 and TRBJ2-1; absent DNA, TCRdb's TRBD1 call cannot be checked. Germline CDR1 reads MDHEN; CDR2 reads SYDVKM. The length of the CDR3 is 15 residues. The CDR3 loop reads CASRPDTKHYNEQFF.

This chain's CDR3 is CSVVRPAYNEQFF. The chain couples TRBV29-1 to TRBJ2-1; TCRdb outputs TRBD2, but without DNA this stays unchecked. Germline-derived CDR1 and CDR2 are SQVTM and ANQGSEA. The CDR3 covers 13 residues.

The CDR3 sequence: CASSEAGINMNTEAFF. The rearrangement uses TRBV2 and TRBJ1-1. The CDR3 runs 16 residues. Germline loops: CDR1 SNHLY, CDR2 FYNNEI.

This clonotype is called medium-sized (0.01 to 0.1%) based on its frequency. The J gene is TRBJ2-7, the V gene TRBV20-1; TCRdb names TRBD2, which stays unverified in the absence of DNA. From germline, CDR1 is DFQATT and CDR2 SNEGSKA (reference sequence). The CDR3 runs to 14 residues. CDR3 sequence: CSALEDSSSYEQYF.